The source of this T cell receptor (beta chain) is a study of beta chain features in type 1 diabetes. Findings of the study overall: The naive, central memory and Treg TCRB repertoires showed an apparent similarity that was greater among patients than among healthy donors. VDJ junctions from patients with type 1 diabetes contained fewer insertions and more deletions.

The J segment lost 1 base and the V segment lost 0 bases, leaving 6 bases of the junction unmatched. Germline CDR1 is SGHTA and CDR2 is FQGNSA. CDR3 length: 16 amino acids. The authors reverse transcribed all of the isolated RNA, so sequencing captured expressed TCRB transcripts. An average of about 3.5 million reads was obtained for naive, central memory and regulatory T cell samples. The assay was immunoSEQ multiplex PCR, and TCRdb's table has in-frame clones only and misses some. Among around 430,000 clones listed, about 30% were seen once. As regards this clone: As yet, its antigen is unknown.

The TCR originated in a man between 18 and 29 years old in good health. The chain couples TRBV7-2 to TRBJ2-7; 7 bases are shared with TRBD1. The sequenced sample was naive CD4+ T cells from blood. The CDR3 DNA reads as TGTGCCAGCAGCTTAGCATTCTCACAGGGGTCCTACGAGCAGTACTTC. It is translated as CASSLAFSQGSYEQYF.